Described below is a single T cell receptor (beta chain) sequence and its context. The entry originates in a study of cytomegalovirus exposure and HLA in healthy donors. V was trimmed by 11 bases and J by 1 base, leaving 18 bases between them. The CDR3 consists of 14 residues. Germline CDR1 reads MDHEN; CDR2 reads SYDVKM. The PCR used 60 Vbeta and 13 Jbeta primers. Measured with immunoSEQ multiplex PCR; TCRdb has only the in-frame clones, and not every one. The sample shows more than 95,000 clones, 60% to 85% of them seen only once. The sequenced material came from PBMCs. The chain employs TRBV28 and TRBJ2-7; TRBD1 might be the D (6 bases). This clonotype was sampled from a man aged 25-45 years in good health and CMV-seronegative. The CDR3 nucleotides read TGTGCCGGGTCAGGGGCAGTTACTTCCTACGAGCAGTACTTC. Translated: CAGSGAVTSYEQYF.